This T cell receptor beta chain was profiled in a study of blood T cells in healthy people across ages. Combining a sample-barcoded 5' primer with a J-beta primer mix, a second PCR ran for roughly 7 to 12 cycles. TCRdb passed the 5' RACE reads through MiXCR, listing each CDR3 protein once. The sample shows roughly 1.5 million distinct CDR3 sequences, 42% of them seen only once. Germline CDR1 is SGHVS and CDR2 is FQNEAQ. The CDR3 has 16 residues. Between the trimmed V and J ends, which lost 5 bases and 1 base, there was a span of 16 bases. Sequenced: blood. The gene calls are TRBV7-8 and TRBJ2-3; weak D call: TRBD2 (6 bases). The TCR sequence derives from a woman younger than 30 in good health. This CDR3 is CASSGTREFGTDTQYF. The CDR3 nucleotides are TGTGCCAGCAGCGGCACCCGGGAGTTCGGCACAGATACGCAGTATTTT.